These 20 T cell receptor beta chains originate from one sample sequenced in a study of STAT3 mutations in large granular lymphocyte leukemia. Points from the study as a whole: In T-cell large granular lymphocyte leukemia, about half of patients showed multiple immunodominant subclonotypes.

These receptors' targets are unknown. The method was immunoSEQ multiplex PCR; TCRdb's version includes in-frame clones alone and lacks a portion of them. This sample has approximately 13,000 clones, with approximately 84% found just once. Material: peripheral blood mononuclear cells. The receptor source for this set is a man in his sixties with T-cell large granular lymphocyte leukemia. Some clones in this sample may be carry-over from other donors' samples.

V is TRBV11-3 and J is TRBJ1-5; a possible D gene is TRBD1 (5 bases). CDR3 length: 15 residues. Between the trimmed V and J ends, which lost 5 bases and 7 bases, there was a span of 18 bases. CDR1 SGHNT and CDR2 YENEEA come from the germline V gene. The CDR3 DNA sequence: TGTGCCAGCAGCGTTGGGGTCCCCCCAGGGCAGCCCCAGCATTTT. Translating gives CASSVGVPPGQPQHF. The whole variable domain, filled in from reference TRBV11-3 and TRBJ1-5, reads EAGVVQSPRYKIIEKKQPVAFWCNPISGHNTLYWYLQNLGQGPELLIRYENEEAVDDSQLPKDRFSAERLKGVDSTLKIQPAELGDSAVYLCASSVGVPPGQPQHFGDGTRLSIL.

The chain recombines TRBV28 with TRBJ2-5; 9 bases are shared with TRBD1. Germline V gives CDR1 MDHEN, CDR2 SYDVKM. The CDR3 loop spans 14 amino acids. The trim removed 6 bases at V and 5 bases at J, leaving 7 bases unmatched. The DNA for the CDR3 is TGTGCCAGCAGATCCGGGACAGGGTGGGAGACCCAGTACTTC. Translated, it gives CASRSGTGWETQYF.

The chain carries TRBV30 and TRBJ2-2; the D gene is possibly TRBD2 (6 bases). The CDR3 is 14 residues long. Per the germline V gene, CDR1 is GTSNPN and CDR2 is SVGIG (reference sequence). Between the trimmed V and J ends, which lost 3 bases and 7 bases, there was a span of 15 bases. The CDR3 coding sequence is TGTGCCTGGAGGGGATCGGCGGAGGGCGGGGAGCTGTTTTTT. Protein product: CAWRGSAEGGELFF.

The count of this clone is one. This sequence joins TRBV30 and TRBJ1-4; D unclear. V lost 2 bases to trimming and J lost 3 bases, with 13 bases between them. CDR1 is GTSNPN, CDR2 SVGIG, per germline (reference sequence). There are 15 residues in the CDR3. This CDR3 reads CAWSSPTWANEKLFF. CDR3 nucleotides: TGTGCCTGGAGTTCGCCGACTTGGGCTAATGAAAAACTGTTTTTT.

This chain uses TRBV20-1 with TRBJ2-4, with D hard to call. V was cut by 0 bases and J by 10 bases, with 7 bases left in between. Germline V lookup: CDR1 DFQATT, CDR2 SNEGSKA (reference sequence). The CDR3 has 11 amino acids. CDR3 DNA: TGCAGTGCTAGAGATCTCGTGATTCAGTACTTC. Protein product: CSARDLVIQYF.

The V and J genes are TRBV7-6 and TRBJ2-5, with 7 bases identical to TRBD2. Trimming took 1 base from V and 0 from J; bases not matched to a gene: 5. The CDR3 is made up of 16 amino acids. Germline V CDR1 and CDR2: SGHVS, FNYEAQ. The CDR3 loop is CASSLGVSGYQETQYF. CDR3 in DNA: TGTGCCAGCAGCTTAGGGGTTAGCGGGTACCAAGAGACCCAGTACTTC.

This rearrangement joins TRBV5-1 to TRBJ2-7; 9 bases map to TRBD1. Unmatched junction bases numbered 4, after V lost 2 bases and J lost 7 bases. There are 13 residues in the CDR3. Germline CDR1 reads SGHRS; CDR2 reads YFSETQ. CDR3 protein: CASSLTGGREQYF. CDR3 in DNA: TGCGCCAGCAGCTTAACAGGGGGCAGGGAGCAGTACTTC. The full variable domain, completed using reference TRBV5-1 and TRBJ2-7, is KAGVTQTPRYLIKTRGQQVTLSCSPISGHRSVSWYQQTPGQGLQFLFEYFSETQRNKGNFPGRFSGRQFSNSRSEMNVSTLELGDSALYLCASSLTGGREQYFGPGTRLTVT.

This clone appeared a few times. The chain couples TRBV5-1 to TRBJ2-7, with D possibly being TRBD1 (5 bases). The CDR3 runs 13 residues. V was shortened by 6 bases and J by 2 bases, with 12 bases between the two germline ends. Germline CDR1 is SGHRS and CDR2 is YFSETQ. In nucleotides, the CDR3 is TGCGCCAGCAAGTCCCAGGGTACCTACGAGCAGTACTTC. Translated: CASKSQGTYEQYF.

The genes are TRBV5-6 and TRBJ1-5, with a weak D call TRBD1 (6 bases). Germline CDR1 is SGHDT and CDR2 is YYEEEE. This CDR3 contains 17 residues. Trimming removed 4 bases at V and 0 bases at J, with 17 bases between. The CDR3 spells CASSQNQGKVSNQPQHF. The CDR3 nucleotides read TGTGCCAGCAGCCAGAACCAGGGGAAGGTTAGCAATCAGCCCCAGCATTTT.

The J gene is TRBJ1-2, the V gene TRBV18; no clear D gene. Germline CDR1 reads KGHSH; CDR2 reads LQKENI. Trimming took 5 bases from V and 8 from J, leaving 12 bases between them. The CDR3 runs 12 residues. CDR3 in DNA: TGTGCCAGCTCATCTGACCGTAGAGGCTACACCTTC. As protein: CASSSDRRGYTF.

V and J are TRBV7-9 and TRBJ1-2; D call uncertain. CDR1 is SEHNR and CDR2 is FQNEAQ in the germline V gene (reference sequence). V was clipped by 1 base and J by 4 bases, with 4 bases between them. This CDR3 region has 12 residues. The CDR3 here is CASSLGGYGYTF. In nucleotides, the CDR3 is TGTGCCAGCAGCTTAGGGGGCTATGGCTACACCTTC.

The rearrangement joins TRBV7-9 to TRBJ2-1; D gene unclear. The ends were cut back, 2 bases at V and 5 bases at J, with 4 bases in the middle. The CDR3 consists of 12 residues. Per the germline V gene, CDR1 is SEHNR and CDR2 is FQNEAQ (reference sequence). DNA for the CDR3: TGTGCCAGCAGCTTAAGCAACAATGAGCAGTTCTTC. Amino acid sequence: CASSLSNNEQFF.

The V call is TRBV5-1, the J call TRBJ1-2, with D possibly being TRBD1 (6 bases). The ends were cut back, 4 bases at V and 0 bases at J, with 16 bases in the middle. The CDR3 has 16 residues. From germline, CDR1 is SGHRS and CDR2 YFSETQ. The CDR3 nucleotides are TGCGCCAGCAGCGGAGGACAGACTTTAGCTAACTATGGCTACACCTTC. Its translation: CASSGGQTLANYGYTF.

This clone turned up a few times. The gene calls are TRBV7-8 and TRBJ1-6, with TRBD1 identical over 7 bases. The germline V gene has CDR1 SGHVS and CDR2 FQNEAQ. V was clipped by 4 bases and J by 9 bases; unmatched bases: 9. The CDR3 has 15 residues. Here the CDR3 reads CASSSPGGLGSPLHF. For the CDR3, the DNA is TGTGCCAGCAGCTCCCCAGGGGGGCTTGGTTCACCCCTCCACTTT.

The chain combines TRBV19 with TRBJ2-7; 9 bases are a match to TRBD1. The CDR3 is 15 residues long. V shed 6 bases, J shed 3 bases, and the junction held 9 bases outside the gene matches. Germline V gene lookup returns CDR1 LNHDA and CDR2 SQIVND (reference sequence). DNA of the CDR3: TGTGCCAGTAGCAAATGGATGGGACAGGGCTACGAGCAGTACTTC. It translates to CASSKWMGQGYEQYF.

The chain combines TRBV4-1 with TRBJ2-1; D possibly uses TRBD1 or TRBD2 (5 bases each). The germline V and J ends were trimmed by 1 base and 4 bases, with 11 bases remaining between them. This CDR3 has 15 amino acids. The germline V gene has CDR1 MGHRA and CDR2 YSYEKL. CDR3 protein: CASSQGGPLYNEQFF. CDR3 sequence (DNA): TGCGCCAGCAGCCAAGGGGGACCCCTTTACAATGAGCAGTTCTTC.

The chain combines TRBV5-1 with TRBJ2-6; D unclear. This CDR3 contains 17 residues. Trimming took off 0 bases at V and 0 bases at J, with 10 bases between the two ends. Germline CDR1 and CDR2: SGHRS and YFSETQ. The CDR3 sequence is CASSLEGRSSGANVLTF. For the CDR3, the DNA is TGCGCCAGCAGCTTGGAAGGACGGAGCTCTGGGGCCAACGTCCTGACTTTC.

The chain recombines TRBV6-5 with TRBJ2-1; D perhaps matches TRBD2 (7 bases). The CDR3 totals 15 residues. Germline V lookup: CDR1 MNHEY, CDR2 SVGAGI. Trimming took off 8 bases at V and 4 bases at J, with 18 bases between the two ends. The CDR3 bases are TGTGCCAGCTCTAAAACGGGAGGACAGTACAATGAGCAGTTCTTC. Protein product: CASSKTGGQYNEQFF.

The CDR3 loop is CASSPGLSNYEQYF. CDR3 DNA: TGTGCCAGCAGCCCCGGGTTGTCAAACTACGAGCAGTACTTC. This rearrangement joins TRBV5-4 to TRBJ2-7; D gene ambiguous. Trimming shortened V by 4 bases and J by 3 bases, and 14 bases separated the two germline ends. CDR1 SGHNT and CDR2 YYREEE come from the germline V gene (reference sequence). CDR3 length: 14 amino acids.

The rearrangement joins TRBV28 to TRBJ1-1; TRBD1 matches at 9 bases. The CDR3 length is 14 residues. Germline lookup yields CDR1 MDHEN and CDR2 SYDVKM. Unmatched junction bases numbered 5, after V lost 6 bases and J lost 3 bases. The CDR3 nucleotides read TGTGCCAGCAGGGGACAGGGCGGCTACACTGAAGCTTTCTTT. Protein: CASRGQGGYTEAFF.